The 20 T cell receptor beta chains reported below all come from one sample, sequenced in a study of regulatory T cells in long-lasting Graves disease. The time point: newly diagnosed GD, antithyroid drugs for less than 3 months. Extracted RNA from PBMCs served as the source of the TCR library. Combining iRepertoire HTBI primers with Arm-PCR of CDR3 regions, the authors built TCR beta libraries. TCRdb recomputed calls from the multiplex PCR reads with MiXCR, one row per CDR3 protein. The table has a few hundred thousand distinct CDR3 sequences, 15% to 20% seen once. This specimen was peripheral blood mononuclear cells (PBMCs), taken at new diagnosis, from a patient treated with antithyroid drugs. These receptors originate from a female donor with Graves disease.

This clonotype was counted a few times. Given a much more abundant clone one base away, this may be a read error. V is TRBV29-1 and J is TRBJ2-2; 13 bases are shared with TRBD2. Germline V gives CDR1 SQVTM, CDR2 ANQGSEA. This CDR3 has 15 residues. The V gene end was trimmed by 6 bases and the J gene end by 3 bases; junction bases not matched to a gene: 4. This chain's CDR3 is CSVGGLAGDTGELFF. The CDR3 DNA reads TGCAGCGTCGGAGGACTAGCGGGAGACACCGGGGAGCTGTTTTTT.

The sample holds many counts of this clonotype. The rearrangement joins TRBV7-2 to TRBJ2-5; no reliable D call. Trimming shortened V by 0 bases and J by 7 bases, and 9 bases separated the two germline ends. The CDR3 is 13 amino acids. Germline loops: CDR1 SGHTA, CDR2 FQGNSA. Written as DNA, the CDR3 is TGTGCCAGCAGCTTAGCCGGCGCCGTGACCCAGTACTTC. As protein: CASSLAGAVTQYF.

This clonotype has a count of ten or more. The chain links TRBV6-1 to TRBJ1-2, with TRBD1 identical over 7 bases. In germline, CDR1 is MNHNS, CDR2 SASEGT. CDR3 length equals 13 residues. The junction had 3 bases not matched to a gene; V was cut back by 6 bases and J by 2 bases. The CDR3 DNA follows: TGTGCCAGCAGGGAGACAGGGAACTATGGCTACACCTTC. Its protein product is CASRETGNYGYTF.

This clonotype was recorded at least ten times. CDR3 sequence (DNA): TGCAGTGCTGGAAGACAGGGGGCACATGAGCAGTTCTTC. It is translated as CSAGRQGAHEQFF. The chain has TRBV20-1 and TRBJ2-1, with 10 nucleotides matching TRBD1. Germline V gene data show CDR1 as DFQATT and CDR2 as SNEGSKA (reference sequence). CDR3 length: 13 amino acids. The V segment lost 5 bases and the J segment 8 bases; nucleotides outside the gene matches: 6.

V is TRBV7-3 and J is TRBJ2-1; TRBD2 matches 12 bases. The CDR3 length is 16 residues. The germline V gene has CDR1 SGHTA and CDR2 FQGTGA. The V segment lost 6 bases and the J segment 7 bases; nucleotides outside the gene matches: 10. CDR3 sequence: CASRLAGGPEDNEQFF. CDR3 coding DNA: TGTGCCAGCAGGCTAGCGGGAGGGCCTGAGGATAATGAGCAGTTCTTC.

Ten or more counts support this clonotype. Its ends do not fully match the called genes, so a read error is possible. The rearrangement uses TRBV3-1 and TRBJ2-1, with D perhaps TRBD1 or TRBD2 (6 bases each). CDR1 and CDR2 from the germline V gene are LGHDT and YNNKEL (reference sequence). The CDR3 runs to 13 residues. The CDR3 coding sequence is TGTGCCAGCAGCCAAGAATGGGGACAAGGGGGGATCTTC. Amino acids: CASSQEWGQGGIF.

This clonotype turned up a few times. The chain is built from TRBV9 and TRBJ2-3, with 9 bases that match TRBD2. The CDR3 is made up of 17 amino acids. With 0 bases clipped from V and 3 bases from J, the junction kept 8 bases outside the gene matches. Germline CDR1 SGDLS, CDR2 YYNGEE. CDR3 region: CASSVASSGKLTDTQYF. Written as DNA, the CDR3 is TGTGCCAGCAGCGTAGCATCTAGCGGGAAGCTAACAGATACGCAGTATTTT.

The V and J genes are TRBV20-1 and TRBJ2-1, with TRBD1 matching 12 bases. The V segment lost 6 bases and the J segment 9 bases; nucleotides outside the gene matches: 12. This CDR3 is built from 15 residues. Per germline, CDR1 DFQATT and CDR2 SNEGSKA (reference sequence). CDR3 bases: TGCAGTGCCTCCGGGACAGGGGGCTTTAGGCGTGAGCAGTTCTTC. Amino acids: CSASGTGGFRREQFF.

This clonotype was observed many times. The rearrangement joins TRBV19 to TRBJ1-5; TRBD1 aligns across 7 bases. J gave up 5 bases and V 6 bases, and 4 bases lay outside the gene matches. This CDR3 has 13 residues. Germline lookup yields CDR1 LNHDA and CDR2 SQIVND (reference sequence). CDR3 amino acids: CASSGQADQPQHF. The CDR3 DNA sequence: TGTGCCAGTAGCGGACAGGCTGATCAGCCCCAGCATTTT. Drawing the rest from reference TRBV19 and TRBJ1-5, the complete variable domain is DGGITQSPKYLFRKEGQNVTLSCEQNLNHDAMYWYRQDPGQGLRLIYYSQIVNDFQKGDIAEGYSVSREKKESFPLTVTSAQKNPTAFYLCASSGQADQPQHFGDGTRLSIL.

This clonotype was observed at least ten times. The chain employs TRBV7-9 and TRBJ1-6; 8 bases line up with TRBD1. The V segment lost 5 bases and the J segment 9 bases; nucleotides outside the gene matches: 6. Germline V gene lookup returns CDR1 SEHNR and CDR2 FQNEAQ (reference sequence). The CDR3 is 14 amino acids. The CDR3, as DNA: TGTGCCAGCAGCGGACAGGGTCCCATTTCACCCCTCCACTTT. Translation gives CASSGQGPISPLHF.

This clonotype was observed a few times. With only one base between it and a far larger clone, this is likely a read error. The chain uses TRBV2 and TRBJ2-4; a possible D gene is TRBD2 (5 bases). The germline CDR1 and CDR2 sequences are SNHLY and FYNNEI. This CDR3 has 13 amino acids. The CDR3 spells CASRGPGNNERFF. CDR3 DNA: TGTGCCAGCAGGGGCCCGGGAAACAATGAGCGGTTCTTC.

There are a few counts of this clonotype. CDR3 amino acids: CASNPRVEEKLFF. The CDR3 nucleotides read TGTGCCAGCAATCCCCGGGTAGAGGAAAAACTGTTTTTT. The chain uses TRBV6-1 and TRBJ1-4; unclear D gene. Trimming took 7 bases from V and 8 from J, leaving 14 bases between them. This CDR3 comprises 13 residues. Germline CDR1 and CDR2: MNHNS and SASEGT.

This clonotype showed up many times. This chain connects TRBV7-9 to TRBJ1-1; D is uncertain. V lost 4 bases and J 0 bases, leaving 12 bases between the germline ends. There are 15 residues in the CDR3. Germline-derived CDR1 and CDR2 are SEHNR and FQNEAQ (reference sequence). The CDR3 bases are TGTGCCAGCAGCTCCCCCTGGACGGTGAACACTGAAGCTTTCTTT. As protein: CASSSPWTVNTEAFF. Full variable domain (missing parts from reference TRBV7-9 and TRBJ1-1): DTGVSQNPRHKITKRGQNVTFRCDPISEHNRLYWYRQTLGQGPEFLTYFQNEAQLEKSRLLSDRFSAERPKGSFSTLEIQRTEQGDSAMYLCASSSPWTVNTEAFFGQGTRLTVV.

The chain couples TRBV10-3 to TRBJ1-1, with a weak D call TRBD1 (6 bases). Germline lookup yields CDR1 ENHRY and CDR2 SYGVKD. The CDR3 length is 14 residues. Trimming pared 7 bases from V and 5 bases from J, leaving 17 bases between. CDR3 sequence (DNA): TGTGCCATCACCTCCACAGGGCAGGGGACTGAAGCTTTCTTT. Amino acid sequence: CAITSTGQGTEAFF.

This clonotype turned up a few times. The chain joins TRBV29-1 to TRBJ1-2; D is unresolved. Between the trimmed V and J ends, which lost 6 bases and 7 bases, there was a span of 15 bases. Germline V CDR1 and CDR2: SQVTM, ANQGSEA. The CDR3 sequence is 12 residues long. CDR3 nucleotides: TGCAGCGTCGTCTCGTTGGGAGCTGGCTACACCTTC. It codes for CSVVSLGAGYTF. The variable domain in full, completed from reference TRBV29-1 and TRBJ1-2, reads SAVISQKPSRDICQRGTSLTIQCQVDSQVTMMFWYRQQPGQSLTLIATANQGSEATYESGFVIDKFPISRPNLTFSTLTVSNMSPEDSSIYLCSVVSLGAGYTFGSGTRLTVV.

The sample holds a few counts of this clonotype. The rearrangement joins TRBV9 to TRBJ1-3; TRBD1 is a possible D gene (5 bases). The CDR3 spans 15 residues. CDR1 and CDR2 (germline): SGDLS, YYNGEE. Trimming cost V 4 bases and J 2 bases, with 13 bases left between them. This CDR3 is CASSTGELAGNTIYF. CDR3 DNA sequence: TGTGCCAGCAGCACGGGGGAACTTGCTGGAAACACCATATATTTT.

This clonotype was detected only a few times. V is TRBV7-9 and J is TRBJ2-5; unclear D gene. V gave up 0 bases and J gave up 5 bases, with 13 bases separating them. Germline CDR1 reads SEHNR; CDR2 reads FQNEAQ (reference sequence). The CDR3 consists of 15 residues. In DNA form, the CDR3 reads TGTGCCAGCAGCTTAGCGGGCAGTATTGGGGAGACCCAGTACTTC. It codes for CASSLAGSIGETQYF.

Comment on this clonotype: This is likely an artifact of a read error, given a far larger clone one base away. The rearrangement joins TRBV24-1 to TRBJ1-1; D not resolved. Germline V CDR1 and CDR2: KGHDR, SFDVKD. This CDR3 spans 17 amino acids. The V and J ends lost 3 bases and 2 bases respectively, with 18 bases between them. In DNA, the CDR3 is TGTGCCACCAGTGATAGGGTCGGCAGCTCAGCTAACACTGAAGCTTTCTTT. Translated, it gives CATSDRVGSSANTEAFF.

This clonotype was found many times. The chain employs TRBV11-3 and TRBJ2-1, with a possible D match to TRBD2 (5 bases). CDR3 length: 14 residues. The V gene's germline CDR1 is SGHNT and CDR2 YENEEA. V lost 8 bases and J 0 bases, leaving 11 bases between the germline ends. Written as DNA, the CDR3 is TGTGCCAGCGCCTTGGGGAGCTCCTACAATGAGCAGTTCTTC. This codes for CASALGSSYNEQFF.

Many counts were recorded for this clonotype. J is TRBJ1-1 and V is TRBV20-1; D is ambiguous. Per the germline V gene, CDR1 is DFQATT and CDR2 is SNEGSKA (reference sequence). V was shortened by 6 bases and J by 1 base, with 12 bases between the two germline ends. The CDR3 length is 13 residues. The CDR3 DNA is TGCAGTGCCCTCCTACCCCGGAACACTGAAGCTTTCTTT. As protein: CSALLPRNTEAFF.